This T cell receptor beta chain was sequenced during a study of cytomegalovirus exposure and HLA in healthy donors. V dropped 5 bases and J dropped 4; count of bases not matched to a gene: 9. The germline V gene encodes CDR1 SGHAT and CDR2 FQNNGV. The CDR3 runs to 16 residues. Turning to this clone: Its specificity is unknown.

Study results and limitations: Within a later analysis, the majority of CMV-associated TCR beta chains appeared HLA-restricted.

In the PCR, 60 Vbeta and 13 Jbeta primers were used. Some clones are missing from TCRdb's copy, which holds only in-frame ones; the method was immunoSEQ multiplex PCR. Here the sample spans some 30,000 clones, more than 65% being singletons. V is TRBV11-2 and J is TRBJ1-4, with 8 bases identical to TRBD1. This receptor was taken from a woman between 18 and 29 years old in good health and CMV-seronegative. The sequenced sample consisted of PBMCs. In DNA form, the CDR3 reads TGTGCCAGCAGCCTCCGGACAGGGTCGGGTAATGAAAAACTGTTTTTT. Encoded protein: CASSLRTGSGNEKLFF.